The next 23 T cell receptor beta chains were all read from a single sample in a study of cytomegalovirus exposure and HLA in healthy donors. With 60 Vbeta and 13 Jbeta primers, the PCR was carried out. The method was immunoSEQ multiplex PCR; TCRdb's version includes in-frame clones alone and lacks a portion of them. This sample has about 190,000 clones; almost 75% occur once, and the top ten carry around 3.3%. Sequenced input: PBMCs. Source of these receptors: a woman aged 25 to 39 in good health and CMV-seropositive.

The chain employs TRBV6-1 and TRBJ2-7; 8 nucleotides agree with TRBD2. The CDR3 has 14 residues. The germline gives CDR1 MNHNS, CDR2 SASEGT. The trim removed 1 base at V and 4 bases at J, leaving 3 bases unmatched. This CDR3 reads CASSEVGLAYEQYF. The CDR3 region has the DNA TGTGCCAGCAGTGAAGTAGGACTAGCATACGAGCAGTACTTC.

The chain's CDR3 is CASSSLRGGTEAFF. The CDR3 DNA reads TGTGCCAGCAGCTCGCTAAGGGGGGGCACTGAAGCTTTCTTT. The chain couples TRBV7-2 to TRBJ1-1; D possibly corresponds to TRBD1 (6 bases). CDR3 length equals 14 residues. V was trimmed by 4 bases and J by 4 bases, leaving 13 bases between them. Germline V gene data show CDR1 as SGHTA and CDR2 as FQGNSA.

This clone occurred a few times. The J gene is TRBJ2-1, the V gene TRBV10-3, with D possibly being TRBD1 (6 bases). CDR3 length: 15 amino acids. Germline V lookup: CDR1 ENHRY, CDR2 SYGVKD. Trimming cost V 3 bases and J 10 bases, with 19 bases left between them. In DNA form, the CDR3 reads TGTGCCATCAGTGATGGGGGTAGCCTTAGGGGGGAGCAGTTCTTC. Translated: CAISDGGSLRGEQFF.

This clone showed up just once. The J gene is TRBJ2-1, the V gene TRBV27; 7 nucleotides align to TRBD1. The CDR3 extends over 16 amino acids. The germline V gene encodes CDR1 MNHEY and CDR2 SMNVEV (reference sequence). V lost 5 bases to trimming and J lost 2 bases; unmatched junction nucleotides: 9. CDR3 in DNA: TGTGCCAGCAGTCCGCTAGTGACAGGGCCCTACAATGAGCAGTTCTTC. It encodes CASSPLVTGPYNEQFF.

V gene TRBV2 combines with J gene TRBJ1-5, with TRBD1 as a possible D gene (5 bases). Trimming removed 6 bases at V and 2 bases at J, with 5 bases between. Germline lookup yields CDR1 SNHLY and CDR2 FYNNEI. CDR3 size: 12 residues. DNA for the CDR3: TGTGCCAGCAGACAGGGCAATCAGCCCCAGCATTTT. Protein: CASRQGNQPQHF.

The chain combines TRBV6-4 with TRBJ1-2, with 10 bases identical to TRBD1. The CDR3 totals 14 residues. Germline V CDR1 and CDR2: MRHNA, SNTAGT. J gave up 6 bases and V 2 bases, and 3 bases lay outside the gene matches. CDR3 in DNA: TGTGCCAGCAGTGACCCCGGACAGGGGGATGGCTACACCTTC. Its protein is CASSDPGQGDGYTF.

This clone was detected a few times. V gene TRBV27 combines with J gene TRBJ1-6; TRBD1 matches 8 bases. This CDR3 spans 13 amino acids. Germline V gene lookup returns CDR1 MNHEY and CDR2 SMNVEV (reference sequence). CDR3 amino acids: CGTGRGNNSPLHF. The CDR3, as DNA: TGTGGGACAGGGCGAGGGAATAATTCACCCCTCCACTTT.

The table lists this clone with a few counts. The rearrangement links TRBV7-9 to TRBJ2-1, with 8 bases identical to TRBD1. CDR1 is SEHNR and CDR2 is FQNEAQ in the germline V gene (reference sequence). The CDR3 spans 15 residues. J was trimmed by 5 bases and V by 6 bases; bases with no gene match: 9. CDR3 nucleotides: TGTGCCAGCAGTCCTATCGGACAGGGAGACAATGAGCAGTTCTTC. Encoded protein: CASSPIGQGDNEQFF.

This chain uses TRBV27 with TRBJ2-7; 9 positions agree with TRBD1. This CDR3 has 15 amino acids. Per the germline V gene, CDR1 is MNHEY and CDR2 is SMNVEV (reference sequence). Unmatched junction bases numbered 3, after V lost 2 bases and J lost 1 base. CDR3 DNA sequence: TGTGCCAGCAGTTTAGTAGGACAGGGGTCCTACGAGCAGTACTTC. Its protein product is CASSLVGQGSYEQYF.

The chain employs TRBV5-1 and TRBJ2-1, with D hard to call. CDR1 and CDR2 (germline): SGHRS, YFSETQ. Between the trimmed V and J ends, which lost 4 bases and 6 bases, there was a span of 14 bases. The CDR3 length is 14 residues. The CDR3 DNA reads TGCGCCAGCAGCCCGCAGGCCTCAAGCAATGAGCAGTTCTTC. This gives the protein CASSPQASSNEQFF.

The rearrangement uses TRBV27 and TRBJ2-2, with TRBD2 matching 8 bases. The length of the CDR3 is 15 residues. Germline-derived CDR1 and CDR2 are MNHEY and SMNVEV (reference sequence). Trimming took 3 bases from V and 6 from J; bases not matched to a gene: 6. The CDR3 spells CASSFTGGPPGELFF. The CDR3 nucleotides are TGTGCCAGCAGTTTCACGGGAGGGCCGCCCGGGGAGCTGTTTTTT.

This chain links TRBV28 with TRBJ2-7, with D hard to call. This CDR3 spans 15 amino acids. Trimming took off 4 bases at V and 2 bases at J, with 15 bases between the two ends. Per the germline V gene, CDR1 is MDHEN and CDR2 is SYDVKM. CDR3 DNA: TGTGCCAGCAGTTCTACCTTTGGAGACCCCTACGAGCAGTACTTC. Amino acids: CASSSTFGDPYEQYF.

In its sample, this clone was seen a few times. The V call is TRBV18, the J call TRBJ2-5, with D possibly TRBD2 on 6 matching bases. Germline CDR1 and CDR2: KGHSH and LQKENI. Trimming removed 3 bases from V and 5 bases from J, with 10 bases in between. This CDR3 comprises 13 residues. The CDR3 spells CASSPWGDETQYF. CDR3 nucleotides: TGTGCCAGCTCACCGTGGGGGGACGAGACCCAGTACTTC.

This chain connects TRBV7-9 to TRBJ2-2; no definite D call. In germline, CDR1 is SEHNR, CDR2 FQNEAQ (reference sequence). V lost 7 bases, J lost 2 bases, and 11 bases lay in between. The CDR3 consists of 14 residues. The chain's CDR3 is CASTERVNTGELFF. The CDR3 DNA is TGTGCCAGCACCGAACGGGTAAACACCGGGGAGCTGTTTTTT.

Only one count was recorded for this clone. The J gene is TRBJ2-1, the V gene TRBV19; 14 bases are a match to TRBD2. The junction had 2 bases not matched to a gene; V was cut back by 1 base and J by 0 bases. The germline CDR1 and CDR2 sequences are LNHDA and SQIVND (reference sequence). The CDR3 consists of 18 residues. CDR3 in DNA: TGTGCCAGTAGTATAGGACTAGCGGGAGGGAGCTCCTACAATGAGCAGTTCTTC. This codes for CASSIGLAGGSSYNEQFF.

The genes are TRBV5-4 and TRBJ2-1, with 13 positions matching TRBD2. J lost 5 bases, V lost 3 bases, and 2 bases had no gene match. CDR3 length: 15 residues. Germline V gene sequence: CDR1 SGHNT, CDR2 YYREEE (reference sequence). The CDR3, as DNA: TGTGCCAGCAGCTCTACTAGCGGGGGGGACAATGAGCAGTTCTTC. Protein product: CASSSTSGGDNEQFF. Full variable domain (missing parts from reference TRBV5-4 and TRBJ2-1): ETGVTQSPTHLIKTRGQQVTLRCSSQSGHNTVSWYQQALGQGPQFIFQYYREEENGRGNFPPRFSGLQFPNYSSELNVNALELDDSALYLCASSSTSGGDNEQFFGPGTRLTVL.

The CDR3 DNA is TGTGCCAGCAGTGCCAACTTATTGACAGAGGATAGCAATCAGCCCCAGCATTTT. Protein product: CASSANLLTEDSNQPQHF. The chain couples TRBV6-1 to TRBJ1-5; maybe TRBD1 (5 bases). Trimming took 4 bases from V and 0 from J, leaving 19 bases between them. This CDR3 spans 18 amino acids. Germline V CDR1 and CDR2: MNHNS, SASEGT.

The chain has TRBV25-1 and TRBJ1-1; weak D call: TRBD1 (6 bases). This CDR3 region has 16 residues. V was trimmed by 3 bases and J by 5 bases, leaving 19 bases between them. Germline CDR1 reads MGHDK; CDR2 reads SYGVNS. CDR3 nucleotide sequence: TGTGCCAGCAGTGATCTTAGGAGAAGGGGGGGAACTGAAGCTTTCTTT. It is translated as CASSDLRRRGGTEAFF.

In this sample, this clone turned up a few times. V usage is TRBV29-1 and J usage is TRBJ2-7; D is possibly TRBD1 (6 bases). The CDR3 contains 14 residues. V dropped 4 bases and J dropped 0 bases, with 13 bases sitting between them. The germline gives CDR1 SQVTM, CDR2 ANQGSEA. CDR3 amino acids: CSVVNREISYEQYF. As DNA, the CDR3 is TGCAGCGTTGTTAACAGGGAGATCTCCTACGAGCAGTACTTC.

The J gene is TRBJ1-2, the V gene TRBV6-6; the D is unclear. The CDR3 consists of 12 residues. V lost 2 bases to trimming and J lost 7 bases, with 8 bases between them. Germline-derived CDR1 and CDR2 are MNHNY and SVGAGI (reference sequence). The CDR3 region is CASSYAGSGYTF. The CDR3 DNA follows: TGTGCCAGCAGTTACGCGGGGTCTGGCTACACCTTC.

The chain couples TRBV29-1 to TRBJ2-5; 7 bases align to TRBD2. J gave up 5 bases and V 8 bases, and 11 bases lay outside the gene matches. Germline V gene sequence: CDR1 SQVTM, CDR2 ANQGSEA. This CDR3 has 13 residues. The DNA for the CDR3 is TGCAGCTCCCGAAATAGGGGAGGGGAGACCCAGTACTTC. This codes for CSSRNRGGETQYF.

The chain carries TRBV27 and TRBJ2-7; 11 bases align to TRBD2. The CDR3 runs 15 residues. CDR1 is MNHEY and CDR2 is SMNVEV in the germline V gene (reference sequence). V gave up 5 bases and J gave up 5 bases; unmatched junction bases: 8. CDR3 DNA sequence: TGTGCCAGCAGTGCTCAAACGACTAGCGGGAACGAGCAGTACTTC. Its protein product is CASSAQTTSGNEQYF.

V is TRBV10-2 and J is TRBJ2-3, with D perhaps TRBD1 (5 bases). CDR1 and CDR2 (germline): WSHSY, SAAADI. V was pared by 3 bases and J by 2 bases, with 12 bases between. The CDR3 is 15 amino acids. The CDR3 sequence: CASSDRVGVTDTQYF. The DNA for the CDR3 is TGCGCCAGCAGTGACAGGGTAGGAGTCACAGATACGCAGTATTTT.